This TCR beta chain comes out of a study of blood T cells in healthy people across ages. Study observations and caveats: The unsorted PBMCs prevented any conclusive comparison of naive versus antigen-experienced cells.

The CDR3 runs 11 residues. Trimming stripped 5 bases from V and 5 bases from J, with 4 bases between. Germline CDR1 reads MDHEN; CDR2 reads SYDVKM. PCR was performed a second time for roughly 7 to 12 cycles using a sample-barcoded 5' primer and a J-beta primer mix. TCRdb used MiXCR to reprocess the 5' RACE reads, holding one entry per CDR3 protein. The sample records about a million distinct CDR3 sequences, roughly 51% being singletons. Worth noting for this clonotype: Its target is not known.

The V and J genes are TRBV28 and TRBJ1-5; D remains ambiguous. The clonotype originates from a woman aged 55-75 years in good health. Input material: blood. CDR3 nucleotides: TGTGCCAGCAGTCATCATCAGCCCCAGCATTTT. Its translation is CASSHHQPQHF.